The 27 T cell receptor beta chains in this list originate from one sample, sequenced in a study of radiotherapy plus CTLA-4 blockade in lung cancer. Here immunoSEQ multiplex PCR was the method, and the copy in TCRdb shows in-frame clones only, minus some. Of approximately 72,000 clones listed, roughly three quarters are singletons. Sequenced material: peripheral blood, taken from a patient treated with radiotherapy plus ipilimumab. All receptors come from a human donor with non-small cell lung cancer who had a complete response to radiotherapy plus ipilimumab.

V is TRBV10-3 and J is TRBJ2-1; D gene unclear. Germline CDR1 is ENHRY and CDR2 is SYGVKD. CDR3 size: 14 residues. Trimming removed 6 bases from V and 0 bases from J, with 9 bases in between. The CDR3 sequence is CAIRPGDSYNEQFF. The CDR3 coding sequence is TGTGCCATCAGACCAGGCGACTCCTACAATGAGCAGTTCTTC.

DNA for the CDR3: TGTGCCATCAGCCCAGGGAGTGGTTTAAACATTCAGTACTTC. Protein sequence: CAISPGSGLNIQYF. The chain carries TRBV10-3 and TRBJ2-4; D is perhaps TRBD1 or TRBD2 (5 bases each). From germline, CDR1 is ENHRY and CDR2 SYGVKD. V was clipped by 6 bases and J by 6 bases, with 15 bases between them. This CDR3 spans 14 amino acids.

This clone was seen only once. The chain recombines TRBV12-5 with TRBJ2-7; 7 nucleotides align to TRBD1. With 0 bases clipped from V and 3 bases from J, the junction kept 8 bases outside the gene matches. Germline V CDR1 and CDR2: LGHNT, FRNRAP. There are 16 residues in the CDR3. CDR3 nucleotides: TGTGCTAGTGGTTTGGTAAATGGACAGGTACACTACGAGCAGTACTTC. The encoded protein is CASGLVNGQVHYEQYF.

The CDR3 region has the DNA TGTGCCAGCAGTTCATGGGGCGGCCGGCCCCAGCATTTT. It yields the protein CASSSWGGRPQHF. The chain carries TRBV27 and TRBJ1-5; weak D call: TRBD1 (5 bases). Germline loops: CDR1 MNHEY, CDR2 SMNVEV (reference sequence). The CDR3 is made up of 13 amino acids. V lost 4 bases and J lost 9, with 13 bases in between.

The V call is TRBV19, the J call TRBJ1-5; D perhaps matches TRBD1 (6 bases). CDR3 length equals 15 residues. V lost 1 base and J lost 4, with 11 bases in between. Germline-derived CDR1 and CDR2 are LNHDA and SQIVND (reference sequence). CDR3 loop: CASSIAHRANQPQHF. CDR3 sequence (DNA): TGTGCCAGTAGTATAGCGCACAGGGCAAATCAGCCCCAGCATTTT. Drawing the rest from reference TRBV19 and TRBJ1-5, the complete variable domain is DGGITQSPKYLFRKEGQNVTLSCEQNLNHDAMYWYRQDPGQGLRLIYYSQIVNDFQKGDIAEGYSVSREKKESFPLTVTSAQKNPTAFYLCASSIAHRANQPQHFGDGTRLSIL.

V is TRBV7-9 and J is TRBJ2-5; the D gene is possibly TRBD1 (6 bases). Germline values: CDR1 SEHNR, CDR2 FQNEAQ (reference sequence). Trimming took 4 bases from V and 5 from J, leaving 14 bases between them. This CDR3 has 14 residues. The CDR3 spells CASSSTGSGETQYF. The CDR3 DNA follows: TGTGCCAGCAGCTCCACAGGGTCAGGGGAGACCCAGTACTTC.

This chain uses TRBV10-3 with TRBJ2-7; possible D gene TRBD1, 7 bases. Trimming cost V 8 bases and J 3 bases, with 14 bases left between them. The CDR3 spans 13 residues. CDR1 is ENHRY, CDR2 SYGVKD, per germline. The CDR3, as DNA: TGTGCCATCGGTGCCAGGGGGGACTACGAGCAGTACGTC. It is translated as CAIGARGDYEQYV.

V is TRBV19 and J is TRBJ1-2, with D unresolved. Germline CDR1 reads LNHDA; CDR2 reads SQIVND (reference sequence). There are 15 residues in the CDR3. V was shortened by 3 bases and J by 7 bases, with 18 bases between the two germline ends. The CDR3 loop reads CASSIPVGRKAGYTF. DNA for the CDR3: TGTGCCAGTAGTATCCCCGTCGGGAGGAAGGCTGGCTACACCTTC.

The V call is TRBV25-1, the J call TRBJ2-1, with 8 bases lining up with TRBD2. This CDR3 has 14 residues. J gave up 9 bases and V 5 bases, and 9 bases lay outside the gene matches. Germline values: CDR1 MGHDK, CDR2 SYGVNS. CDR3 sequence: CASSWTSTLTEQFF. The DNA for the CDR3 is TGTGCCAGCAGTTGGACTAGCACCCTCACTGAGCAGTTCTTC.

The rearrangement uses TRBV4-1 and TRBJ2-3; 13 bases are a match to TRBD2. From germline, CDR1 is MGHRA and CDR2 YSYEKL. Trimming cost V 1 base and J 4 bases; bases outside gene matches: 8. The length of the CDR3 is 18 residues. CDR3 residues: CASSQALAGGPVADTQYF. The CDR3 nucleotides read TGCGCCAGCAGCCAAGCACTAGCGGGGGGGCCGGTAGCAGATACGCAGTATTTT.

CDR3 coding DNA: TGTGCCAGCAGTCACAGGGATCGTGGCTACACCTTC. Translating gives CASSHRDRGYTF. This rearrangement joins TRBV2 to TRBJ1-2; tentative D call: TRBD1 (6 bases). Germline V lookup: CDR1 SNHLY, CDR2 FYNNEI. The V end was cut by 5 bases, the J end by 7 bases, with 11 bases between. This CDR3 contains 12 residues.

This clone was observed a handful of times. The chain links TRBV7-9 to TRBJ2-5; no clear D gene. Trimming took 3 bases from V and 2 from J, leaving 10 bases between them. Germline loops: CDR1 SEHNR, CDR2 FQNEAQ (reference sequence). The CDR3 length is 14 residues. The CDR3 nucleotides are TGTGCCAGCAGCTTGGGCTTGGGGCAAGAGACCCAGTACTTC. This codes for CASSLGLGQETQYF.

In its sample, this clone was seen a few times. V gene TRBV6-6 combines with J gene TRBJ2-7, with 8 nucleotides matching TRBD1. The junction had 2 bases not matched to a gene; V was cut back by 0 bases and J by 1 base. This CDR3 has 15 amino acids. Germline CDR1 and CDR2: MNHNY and SVGAGI (reference sequence). In DNA, the CDR3 is TGTGCCAGCAGTTACTCCGGGGACAGGTCCTACGAGCAGTACTTC. Protein: CASSYSGDRSYEQYF.

The chain combines TRBV7-2 with TRBJ1-5; TRBD1 matches 8 bases. This CDR3 region has 15 residues. Germline V lookup: CDR1 SGHTA, CDR2 FQGNSA. J gave up 5 bases and V 5 bases, and 8 bases lay outside the gene matches. Written as DNA, the CDR3 is TGTGCCAGCAGCGGAGATGGACAGGGATATCAGCCCCAGCATTTT. Residues: CASSGDGQGYQPQHF.

This rearrangement joins TRBV7-2 to TRBJ2-3; TRBD2 agrees at 11 bases. V lost 3 bases, J lost 4 bases, and 0 bases stayed unmatched. Germline assignment: CDR1 SGHTA and CDR2 FQGNSA. CDR3 length equals 14 residues. The CDR3 is CASSFSGGADTQYF. The CDR3 DNA follows: TGTGCCAGCAGCTTTAGCGGGGGGGCAGATACGCAGTATTTT. Using reference TRBV7-2 and TRBJ2-3 for the parts outside the CDR3, the full variable domain is GAGVSQSPSNKVTEKGKDVELRCDPISGHTALYWYRQSLGQGLEFLIYFQGNSAPDKSGLPSDRFSAERTGGSVSTLTIQRTQQEDSAVYLCASSFSGGADTQYFGPGTRLTVL.

The chain joins TRBV7-9 to TRBJ2-3; 15 bases agree with TRBD2. Per germline, CDR1 SEHNR and CDR2 FQNEAQ (reference sequence). The CDR3 is 17 residues long. Germline trimming cut 5 bases from V and 3 bases from J; bases unmatched to any gene: 6. CDR3 coding DNA: TGTGCCAGCAGCAGGACTAGCGGGGGGGCCGGTACAGATACGCAGTATTTT. Protein product: CASSRTSGGAGTDTQYF.

This chain links TRBV18 with TRBJ2-2, with 10 bases matching TRBD1. The germline V gene has CDR1 KGHSH and CDR2 LQKENI. The junction had 9 bases not matched to a gene; V was cut back by 3 bases and J by 2 bases. The CDR3 consists of 18 residues. CDR3 amino acids: CASSPTGTGEFNTGELFF. The CDR3 DNA reads as TGTGCCAGCTCACCCACCGGGACAGGGGAGTTCAACACCGGGGAGCTGTTTTTT.

The V and J genes are TRBV5-1 and TRBJ1-2; D not certain. Germline V gene data show CDR1 as SGHRS and CDR2 as YFSETQ. Trimming removed 2 bases at V and 4 bases at J, with 15 bases between. This CDR3 spans 15 amino acids. CDR3 sequence (DNA): TGCGCCAGCAGCTTAGCCACGAGACGGACCTATGGCTACACCTTC. Protein: CASSLATRRTYGYTF.

This rearrangement joins TRBV28 to TRBJ2-1; the D gene is possibly TRBD2 (6 bases). V was pared by 1 base and J by 5 bases, with 9 bases between. CDR3 length equals 14 residues. Germline CDR1 and CDR2: MDHEN and SYDVKM. The CDR3 reads CASSLSGVNNEQFF. CDR3 sequence (DNA): TGTGCCAGCAGTTTATCGGGGGTCAACAATGAGCAGTTCTTC.

V and J are TRBV7-2 and TRBJ2-1; D is perhaps TRBD1 (6 bases). This CDR3 has 15 residues. Germline V gene sequence: CDR1 SGHTA, CDR2 FQGNSA. V was shortened by 5 bases and J by 4 bases, with 15 bases between the two germline ends. In nucleotides, the CDR3 is TGTGCCAGCAGCAACCGGACAGCCTATTACAATGAGCAGTTCTTC. Its protein is CASSNRTAYYNEQFF.

The chain employs TRBV30 and TRBJ2-3; 10 bases fit TRBD2. The V gene's germline CDR1 is GTSNPN and CDR2 SVGIG (reference sequence). The CDR3 is 15 residues long. With V trimmed by 2 bases and J by 4 bases, 6 bases remained unmatched. The CDR3 is CAWSLAGGRADTQYF. The CDR3, as DNA: TGTGCCTGGAGTTTAGCGGGAGGTCGTGCAGATACGCAGTATTTT. Combining the CDR3 with reference TRBV30 and TRBJ2-3 gives the whole variable domain SQTIHQWPATLVQPVGSPLSLECTVEGTSNPNLYWYRQAAGRGLQLLFYSVGIGQISSEVPQNLSASRPQDRQFILSSKKLLLSDSGFYLCAWSLAGGRADTQYFGPGTRLTVL.

V gene TRBV20-1 combines with J gene TRBJ2-1; D remains ambiguous. This CDR3 region has 11 residues. CDR1 is DFQATT and CDR2 is SNEGSKA in the germline V gene (reference sequence). V was shortened by 3 bases and J by 9 bases, with 9 bases between the two germline ends. The CDR3, as DNA: TGCAGTGCTAGGCGAGGCACTGAGCAGTTCTTC. It yields the protein CSARRGTEQFF.

The chain employs TRBV9 and TRBJ1-5; D unresolved. Germline CDR1 SGDLS, CDR2 YYNGEE. The V end was cut by 3 bases, the J end by 0 bases, with 7 bases between. The CDR3 is made up of 14 amino acids. The CDR3 is CASSGYNSNQPQHF. The CDR3 DNA is TGTGCCAGCAGCGGATATAATAGCAATCAGCCCCAGCATTTT. Full variable domain (rest looked up from reference TRBV9 and TRBJ1-5): DSGVTQTPKHLITATGQRVTLRCSPRSGDLSVYWYQQSLDQGLQFLIQYYNGEERAKGNILERFSAQQFPDLHSELNLSSLELGDSALYFCASSGYNSNQPQHFGDGTRLSIL.

The chain couples TRBV21-1 to TRBJ2-7; TRBD2, as called in the table, went unchecked against the DNA. TRBV21-1 is noted as a pseudogene. The CDR3 covers 13 residues. CDR3 sequence reads: CASIDFSSYEQYV. CDR3 nucleotides: TGTGCCAGCATAGACTTCTCCTCCTACGAGCAGTACGTC.

Comments on this clone: The identical CDR3 is also encoded by other nucleotide sequences in the sample. The genes are TRBV9 and TRBJ2-5; D call uncertain. The germline CDR1 and CDR2 sequences are SGDLS and YYNGEE. The CDR3 has 16 amino acids. Trimming took 0 bases from V and 2 from J, leaving 14 bases between them. Written as DNA, the CDR3 is TGTGCCAGCAGCGTAGCTTCCCGCGGAGCACAAGAGACCCAGTACTTC. Protein product: CASSVASRGAQETQYF.

This clone was counted once. V is TRBV9 and J is TRBJ1-5; D ambiguous. Trimming removed 0 bases at V and 0 bases at J, with 13 bases between. This CDR3 spans 17 amino acids. CDR1 is SGDLS and CDR2 is YYNGEE in the germline V gene. CDR3 DNA sequence: TGTGCCAGCAGCGTAGGTCCGGCTTTTTATAGCAATCAGCCCCAGCATTTT. Translation: CASSVGPAFYSNQPQHF.

The chain is built from TRBV7-8 and TRBJ2-1; the D gene is possibly TRBD2 (6 bases). The germline V and J ends were trimmed by 2 bases and 5 bases, with 7 bases remaining between them. The CDR3 length is 13 residues. Germline V CDR1 and CDR2: SGHVS, FQNEAQ. CDR3 DNA: TGTGCCAGCAGCTTATCGGGGGACAATGAGCAGTTCTTC. It encodes CASSLSGDNEQFF.